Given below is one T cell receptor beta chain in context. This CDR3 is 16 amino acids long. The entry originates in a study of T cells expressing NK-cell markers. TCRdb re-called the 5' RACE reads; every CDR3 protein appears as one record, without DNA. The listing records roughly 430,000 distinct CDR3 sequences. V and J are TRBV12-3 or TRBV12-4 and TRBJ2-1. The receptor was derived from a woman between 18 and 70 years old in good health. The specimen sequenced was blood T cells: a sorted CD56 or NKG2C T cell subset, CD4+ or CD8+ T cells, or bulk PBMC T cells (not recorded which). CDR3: CASSLVVRGPYNEQFF.